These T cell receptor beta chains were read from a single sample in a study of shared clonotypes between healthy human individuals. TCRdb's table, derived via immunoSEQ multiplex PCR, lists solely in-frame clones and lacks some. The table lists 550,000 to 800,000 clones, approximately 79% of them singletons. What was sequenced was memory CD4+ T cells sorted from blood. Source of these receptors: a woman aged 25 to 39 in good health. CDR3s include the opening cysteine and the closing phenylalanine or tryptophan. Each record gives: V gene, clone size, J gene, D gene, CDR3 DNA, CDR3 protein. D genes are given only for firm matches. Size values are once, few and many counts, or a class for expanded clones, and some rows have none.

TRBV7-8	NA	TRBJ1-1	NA	TGTGCCAGCAGCCCCGGGGGCCCCAGCGCTTTCTTT	CASSPGGPSAFF
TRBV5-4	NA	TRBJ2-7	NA	TGTGCCAGCAGCCCCGGACAAGACGAGCAGTACTTC	CASSPGQDEQYF
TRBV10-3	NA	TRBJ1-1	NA	TGTGCCATCAGTATAAATGGAAACACTGAAGCTTTCTTT	CAISINGNTEAFF
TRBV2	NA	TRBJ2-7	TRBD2	TGTGCCAGCAGAGGACTAGCGGTGAACTACGAGCAGTACTTC	CASRGLAVNYEQYF
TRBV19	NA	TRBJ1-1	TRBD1	TGTGCCAGTAGCCCTTCACCGGGACAGGGGTTCACTGAAGCTTTCTTT	CASSPSPGQGFTEAFF
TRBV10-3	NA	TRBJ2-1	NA	TGTGCCATCAGTGAGTTTTCGGTGGGAGAGGTTTACGGTGAGCAGTTCTTC	CAISEFSVGEVYGEQFF
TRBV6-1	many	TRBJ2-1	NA	TGTGCCAGCAGTGAAGGGGCAGGGGGTATGCTAGCGGACAGCTCCTACAATGAGCAGTTCTTC	CASSEGAGGMLADSSYNEQFF
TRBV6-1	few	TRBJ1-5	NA	TGTGCCAGCAGTTTGACCGCATATAGCAATCAGCCCCAGCATTTT	CASSLTAYSNQPQHF
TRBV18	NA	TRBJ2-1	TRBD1	TGTGCCAGCTCCCAACAGGGGTCCGCCTACAATGAGCAGTTCTTC	CASSQQGSAYNEQFF
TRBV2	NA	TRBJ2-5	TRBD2	TGTGCCAGCAGGCGGCTAGCGGGAGACGGGACCCAGTACTTC	CASRRLAGDGTQYF
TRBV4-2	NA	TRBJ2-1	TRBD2	TGTGCCAGCAGCCACTTTAAGCGGGGGGGACTGGGGAACAATGAGCAGTTCTTC	CASSHFKRGGLGNNEQFF
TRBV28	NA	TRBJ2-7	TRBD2	TGTGCCAGCAGTTTCCCAAGGACTAGCGTGTCCTACGAGCAGTACTTC	CASSFPRTSVSYEQYF
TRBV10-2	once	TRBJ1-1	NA	TGCGCCAGCAGCAACAGGTCCGATGAAGCTTTCTTT	CASSNRSDEAFF
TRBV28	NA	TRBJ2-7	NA	TGTGCCAGCACCTTGGGTTCCCTCTCCTACGAGCAGTACTTC	CASTLGSLSYEQYF
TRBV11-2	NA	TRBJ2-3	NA	TGTGCCAGCAGCCAATACACGGATACGCAGTATTTT	CASSQYTDTQYF
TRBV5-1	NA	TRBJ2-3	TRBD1	TGCGCCAGCAGCTCAGGACAGGGCAGCGCAGATACGCAGTATTTT	CASSSGQGSADTQYF
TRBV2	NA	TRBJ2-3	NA	TGTGCCAGCAGTGAAGCAGGCACAGATACGCAGTATTTT	CASSEAGTDTQYF
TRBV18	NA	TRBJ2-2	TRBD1	TGTGCCAGCTCAACCAGACAGGGTCAAACCGGGGAGCTGTTTTTT	CASSTRQGQTGELFF
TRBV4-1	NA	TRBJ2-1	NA	TGCGCCAGCAGCCAAGGGAGACTAGGCAATGAGCAGTTCTTC	CASSQGRLGNEQFF
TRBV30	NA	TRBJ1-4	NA	TGTGCCTGGAGTTTCAGATACGAAAAACTGTTTTTT	CAWSFRYEKLFF
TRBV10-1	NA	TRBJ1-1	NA	TGCGCCAGCAGTGAAGGGACAACGAAAGCTTTCTTT	CASSEGTTKAFF
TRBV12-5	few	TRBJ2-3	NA	TGTGCTAGTGGTTTGACCCACACCAATACCTACACAGATACGCAGTATTTT	CASGLTHTNTYTDTQYF
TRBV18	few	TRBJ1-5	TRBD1	TGTGCCAGCTCACCGACAGGGGCCCTCCTCAATCAGCCCCAGCATTTT	CASSPTGALLNQPQHF
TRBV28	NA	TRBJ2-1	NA	TGTGCCAGCAGGGTTGGCTCCTACAATGAGCAGTTCTTC	CASRVGSYNEQFF
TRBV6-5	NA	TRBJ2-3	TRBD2	TGTGCCAGCAGTTACAGCGGGAGGGGCACAGATACGCAGTATTTT	CASSYSGRGTDTQYF
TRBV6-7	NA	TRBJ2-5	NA	TGTGCCAGCAGCCGCGACAGAGACCAAGAGACCCAGTACTTC	CASSRDRDQETQYF
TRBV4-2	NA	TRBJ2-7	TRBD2	TGTGCCAGCAGCCTAAAACCTCGTGCTAGCGGGTCTACCTACGAGCAGTACTTC	CASSLKPRASGSTYEQYF
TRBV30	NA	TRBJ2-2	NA	TGTGCCTGGCGAGATTACAGGGCGAACACCGGGGAGCTGTTTTTT	CAWRDYRANTGELFF
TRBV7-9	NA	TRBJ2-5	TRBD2	TGTGCCAGCAGCTTAGGGACTAGCGGGAGTTTAGGGGAGACCCAGTACTTC	CASSLGTSGSLGETQYF
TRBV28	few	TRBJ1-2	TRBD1	TGTGCCAGCAGTTTCCGGGACAGGAGAGGTGGCTACACCTTC	CASSFRDRRGGYTF
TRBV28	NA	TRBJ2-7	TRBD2	TGTGCCAGCAGTCTCCCGGGGAGGGTTCCCTACGAGCAGTACTTC	CASSLPGRVPYEQYF
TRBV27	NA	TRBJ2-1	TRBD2	TGTGCCAGCAGGATCCGGGAGGCCGTCTACAATGAGCAGTTCTTC	CASRIREAVYNEQFF
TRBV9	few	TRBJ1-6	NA	TGTGCCAGCAGCAGCTTGGGGGGTGGAAATAATTCACCCCTCCACTTT	CASSSLGGGNNSPLHF
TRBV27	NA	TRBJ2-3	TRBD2	TGTGCCAGCAGCCTCGCGGCTAGCGGGAGGTACACAGATACGCAGTATTTT	CASSLAASGRYTDTQYF
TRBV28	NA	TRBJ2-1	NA	TGTGCCAGCATTAGACAGGGAGGAAGGCAGTTCTTC	CASIRQGGRQFF
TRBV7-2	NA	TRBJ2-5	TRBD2	TGTGCCAGCAGCAAAGGAGGCGGGGGGCTAGAGACCCAGTACTTC	CASSKGGGGLETQYF
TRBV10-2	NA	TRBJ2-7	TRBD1	TGCGCCAGCGCTCTGGACAGGGGTGTCTCCGAGCAGTACTTC	CASALDRGVSEQYF
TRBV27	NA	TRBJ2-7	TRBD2	TGTGCCAGCAGTTTATCCGGAATAGGACTAGCGGGAGGCCCGTCCTACGAGCAGTACTTC	CASSLSGIGLAGGPSYEQYF
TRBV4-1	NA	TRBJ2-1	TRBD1	TGCGCCAGCAGCCATCCCCGACAGGGAGAGATTCGGGATGAGCAGTTCTTC	CASSHPRQGEIRDEQFF